This T cell receptor (beta chain) was retrieved from a study of shared clonotypes between healthy human individuals. For the study at large: Each donor had three CD4 naive, three CD4 memory, two CD8 naive and one CD8 memory plate.

Using about 190 ng DNA, approximately 27,000 T cell genomes, the sorted-subset replicate PCRs were run. Sequencing was performed with immunoSEQ multiplex PCR; in TCRdb, only in-frame clones are kept and a portion is missing. The sample holds approximately 720,000 clones, about 91% seen once. CD45RO-negative CD8 cells positively selected for CCR7 made up the naive population, which excluded terminally differentiated effector memory CD45RA+ cells. V lost 2 bases, J lost 2 bases, and 3 bases stayed unmatched. The V gene's germline CDR1 is SGHTA and CDR2 FQGTGA. The length of the CDR3 is 15 residues. This sequence originates from a man aged 30 to 45 in good health. The gene calls are TRBV7-3 and TRBJ2-7; 10 nucleotides match TRBD2. Sequencing input: naive CD8+ T cells sorted from blood. In DNA, the CDR3 is TGTGCCAGCAGCTTACTAGCGGGAGCCGCCTACGAGCAGTACTTC. Translating gives CASSLLAGAAYEQYF.